One sample yielded the 4 T cell receptor beta chains listed below, sequenced in a study of blood T cell repertoires in COVID-19. Repertoires were generated with immunoSEQ multiplex PCR, while TCRdb's copy carries only in-frame clones and drops some. The data hold 200,000 to 250,000 clones, with approximately 83% observed a single time. Sample: peripheral blood. The receptors stem from a woman aged 25 to 39 with COVID-19, enrolled during active disease.

The chain joins TRBV6-5 to TRBJ2-7, with a possible D match to TRBD2 (6 bases). V was cut by 6 bases and J by 7 bases, with 10 bases left in between. Looked up from germline, CDR1 is MNHEY and CDR2 is SVGAGI. CDR3 length equals 11 residues. CDR3: CASRAREEQYF. For the CDR3, the DNA is TGTGCCAGCAGGGCCCGGGAGGAGCAGTACTTC.

V is TRBV5-4 and J is TRBJ1-3; TRBD1 agrees at 10 bases. The CDR3 runs 15 residues. V trimming: 3 bases; J trimming: 6 bases; junction bases outside the gene matches: 6. Germline lookup yields CDR1 SGHNT and CDR2 YYREEE (reference sequence). The chain's CDR3 is CASSSGTGVPNTIYF. As DNA, the CDR3 is TGTGCCAGCAGCTCCGGGACAGGGGTGCCAAACACCATATATTTT.

This clone was detected once. The chain couples TRBV4-1 to TRBJ2-5; D might be TRBD1 (6 bases). Per germline, CDR1 MGHRA and CDR2 YSYEKL. The length of the CDR3 is 14 residues. The V end was cut by 2 bases, the J end by 5 bases, with 12 bases between. CDR3 sequence: CASSQPDRWETQYF. The CDR3 DNA follows: TGCGCCAGCAGCCAACCAGACAGGTGGGAGACCCAGTACTTC.

This clone was observed a handful of times. The chain is built from TRBV19 and TRBJ1-5; the D gene is possibly TRBD1 (5 bases). V gave up 7 bases and J gave up 0 bases, with 19 bases separating them. The CDR3 has 17 residues. Per germline, CDR1 LNHDA and CDR2 SQIVND (reference sequence). CDR3 in amino acids: CASKVGGTDYSNQPQHF. The CDR3 coding sequence is TGTGCCAGTAAGGTTGGGGGAACGGACTATAGCAATCAGCCCCAGCATTTT.